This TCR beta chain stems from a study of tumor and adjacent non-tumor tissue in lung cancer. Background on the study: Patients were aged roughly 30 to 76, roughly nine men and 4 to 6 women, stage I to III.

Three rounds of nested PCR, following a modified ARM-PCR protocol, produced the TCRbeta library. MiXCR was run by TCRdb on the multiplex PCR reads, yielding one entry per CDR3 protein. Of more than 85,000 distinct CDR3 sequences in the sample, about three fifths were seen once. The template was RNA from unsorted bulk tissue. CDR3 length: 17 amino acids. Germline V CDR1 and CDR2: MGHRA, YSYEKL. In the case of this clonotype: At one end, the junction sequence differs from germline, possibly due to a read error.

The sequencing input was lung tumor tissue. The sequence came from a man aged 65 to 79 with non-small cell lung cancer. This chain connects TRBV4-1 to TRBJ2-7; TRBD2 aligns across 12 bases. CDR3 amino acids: CTSSQILLAGGYYEQYF. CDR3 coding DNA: TGCACCAGCAGCCAAATACTACTAGCGGGGGGTTACTATGAGCAGTACTTC.